This T cell receptor beta chain came from a study of beta chain features in type 1 diabetes. About the study: Patients looked much like healthy donors when it came to age, gender and cell yields. Whole-study results and caveats: People with Type 1 diabetes carried modestly yet significantly shorter TCRB CDR3s in all four CD4+ subsets. Type 1 diabetes patients had VDJ junctions that carried fewer insertions and more deletions.

Expressed TCRB transcripts got sequenced, as all isolated RNA was reverse transcribed. The repertoire was sequenced with immunoSEQ multiplex PCR; TCRdb's copy has only in-frame clones and lacks some. The data contain 400,000 or so clones, roughly 12% of them singletons. The CDR3 totals 15 residues. V was trimmed by 4 bases and J by 4 bases, leaving 14 bases between them. The germline CDR1 and CDR2 sequences are ENHRY and SYGVKD. Note on this clone: Its target is unknown.

Sequencing used naive CD4+ T cells from blood. This receptor was obtained from a woman under 30 with type 1 diabetes. V is TRBV10-3 and J is TRBJ1-5, with TRBD1 as a possible D gene (5 bases). The CDR3 DNA sequence: TGTGCCATCAGTGGGGCTCATCAGGGAAATCAGCCCCAGCATTTT. Protein product: CAISGAHQGNQPQHF.